This T cell receptor (beta chain) appears in the sequencing data of a study of T cells after yellow fever vaccination. Points from the study as a whole: Peak timing came faster in the weaker secondary response, day 5 versus 15. The appearance of a small share of clonotypes in both CD4 and CD8 compartments was observed.

This clonotype came up a few times. Antigen specificity is unknown. The V end was cut by 10 bases, the J end by 1 base, with 10 bases between. In germline, CDR1 is ENHRY, CDR2 SYGVKD. The CDR3 is made up of 12 amino acids. MiXCR was run by TCRdb on the 5' RACE reads, yielding one entry per CDR3 protein. The sample lists hundreds of thousands of distinct CDR3 sequences, roughly 12% occurring once. The receptor's source is a man aged 30 to 45 who received the YFV17D yellow fever vaccine. Sequencing was performed on PBMCs, taken on the day of the yellow fever booster vaccination. The rearrangement uses TRBV10-3 and TRBJ1-1, with D unclear. The CDR3 here is CATRRENTEAFF. CDR3 coding DNA: TGTGCCACGAGACGGGAGAACACTGAAGCTTTCTTT.